This entry is about one T cell receptor (beta chain). Its binding antigen is unknown. It has no much larger one-base neighbor in the sample; base qualities were not kept. The germline V gene provides CDR1 SNHLY and CDR2 FYNNEI. After removal of 7 bases from V and 3 bases from J, the junction retains 8 bases not matched to a gene. From the cysteine through the phenylalanine, the CDR3 covers 15 amino acids. Only CDR3 DNA is held: 45 bases, read in frame from base 1. The library was built by means of the immunoSEQ multiplex PCR assay. A mixture of 60 forward primers for TCR Vbeta segments and 13 reverse primers for TCR Jbeta segments was used in the multiplex PCR. A multiplex PCR assay on genomic DNA amplified the CDR3 region of rearranged TCR beta genes. The amplified TCR beta libraries were sequenced on the Illumina HiSeq System as 87-base-pair reads. Regarding the original processing steps: A later analysis counted tens of millions of unique TCR beta chains across the 690 or so repertoires, and about 10 million of these chains were shared by at least two donors. Raw reads were error-corrected and collapsed into unique sequences with a nearest-neighbor algorithm that merged closely related sequences to remove PCR and sequencing errors. V, D and J gene segments were assigned by aligning CDR3 sequences to IMGT reference sequences. For a sequence to be retained, at least a six-nucleotide match to both a V gene segment and a J gene segment was required. A rearrangement was called productive if the CDR3 had no stop codons and remained in frame with V and J, and every other rearrangement was called non-productive. Following IMGT convention, CDR3 was defined as the stretch from the second conserved V-encoded cysteine to the conserved J-encoded phenylalanine. The earlier analysis of about 560 of the donors excluded any sequence lacking an unambiguous match to a single V gene segment. An earlier analysis of around 600 of the donors classified V segments as functional when productive rearrangements were above 56.7% and as segregating when the standard deviation between donors was above 5%. To diagnose cytomegalovirus status from the catalog of TCR beta chain sequences, a statistical classification framework was built. In a later analysis, TCR nucleotide sequences were compared against IMGT/GENE-DB human TR gene sequences so that V and J genes could be assigned. A later analysis assigned CDR3 sequences and most-parsimonious VDJ recombination scenarios with the TCRdist pipeline. A later analysis defined each TCR beta chain by its CDR3 amino acid sequence plus V-gene family, and excluded reads lacking a unique V-gene family. As a way to deal with suspected cross-contamination and a sequencing artifact, a later analysis dropped 592 nucleotide sequences that were highly shared and had low generation probability. In a later analysis, a clonal expansion index for each public chain was calculated from normalized within-repertoire ranks of inferred template counts. In a later analysis, generation probabilities were computed using a VDJ recombination model fitted to out-of-frame rearrangements, and the results were checked against IGoR. In a later analysis, hypergeometric tests were used to score TCR-TCR, TCR-HLA and TCR-CMV co-occurrence, with a repertoire-size bias correction applied to TCR pairs. False discovery rates were estimated in a later analysis by permuting HLA or CMV assignments 20 times. A later analysis grouped co-occurring TCRs with DBSCAN, adding TCRdist sequence similarity when clustering within HLA-allele-positive subsets. Repertoires with fewer than 30,000 or more than 120,000 public chains, plus five repertoires with anomalous nucleotide sharing, were excluded from co-occurrence clustering. This immuneACCESS table, as held by TCRdb, lists in-frame sequences with V and J called but not all clones. Of the missing ones, under half trace to an unresolved V gene in checked studies; the others have no known cause. The V and J calls and clone size come from that table; D and trimming were worked out from the DNA. Within this sample are about 160,000 clones, with 68% of them counted one time only. Together, the top ten hold around 3% of the sample.

This specimen belongs to a study of cytomegalovirus exposure and HLA in healthy donors (dated by TCRdb to 2016 to 2017). Study-level background: An earlier analysis of roughly 630 of the donors reported 250 to 300 Gb of sequence data and some 120 million unique TCR beta sequences from about 200 million T cells. Around 320 gigabases of sequencing data and 70 million to 85 million unique TCR sequences were included in an early release covering about 620 HLA-typed donors. The study aimed to test whether signatures of past pathogen exposure could be identified by cataloging public T cell receptors. Among the roughly 410 genotyped donors, about 85% belonged to the genetic ancestry cluster associated with self-reported Caucasian donors. Among 300 to 500 genotyped donors of the cohort, an average of about 240,000 unique TCR beta nucleotide sequences was sequenced per donor, of which roughly 18% were non-productive. HLA typing included class I and class II loci at four-digit resolution. In a later analysis, previously published TCR beta repertoires from 666 donors were re-analyzed and high-resolution HLA genotyping was added so that TCR occurrence patterns could be studied. A handful of DR-DQ haplotypes were handled as single units for association and clustering because linkage in the cohort was strong. The study combined high-throughput TCR immunosequencing, statistical association of individual TCRs with disease status, and machine learning to predict cytomegalovirus infection status. A later genetic analysis took genome-wide SNP genotypes for about three fifths of the roughly 700 donors and used that subset as a discovery cohort. A separate validation cohort of 90 to 150 different subjects was used in addition to the 666-subject first cohort. Typing coverage varied by locus: about 620-630 donors for A, B, C, DRB1 and DQB1; roughly 520 for DQA1; more than 600 for DPA1; 450 to 480 for DPB1. Donor age, sex, ethnicity and CMV serostatus were collected together with the repertoire data. Rather than drawing on any new phenotypic data, the later analysis identified candidate immune exposures from TCR beta sequences and the way those sequences occurred across donors. Every repertoire in the discovery cohort had been generated on one and the same sequencing platform. Using immunosequencing, the study profiled T cell repertoires from 500 to 800 subjects and related those repertoires to cytomegalovirus serostatus. In an earlier analysis of over 550 of the donors, high-throughput TCR beta sequencing was used to judge whether each TCR beta V gene segment behaved as functional or pseudogenic. Overall study outcomes, separate from this receptor: Linkage disequilibrium might explain the correlated functional status among segregating V segments, but an unknown experimental factor could not be excluded. The classifier was reported to diagnose cytomegalovirus status with high specificity and sensitivity in both the original and validation cohorts. In a later genetic analysis, fewer N-insertions in productive TCRs were reported among donors in an Asian-associated ancestry cluster than the approximately 630-donor mean. A later analysis associated roughly 17,000 TCR beta sequences with specific HLA alleles at a false discovery rate of 0.05. Because HLA typing was missing for some donors at each locus, association tests included only the typed subset. A total of roughly 160 TCR beta chains were listed by the study as associated with cytomegalovirus. A later analysis found that TCR association rates varied across HLA loci, with DRB1 alleles showing the most associated TCRs and HLA-C alleles the fewest. According to the authors, the approach could potentially be generalized to other disease states and immunological phenotypes. Most TCR sequences were seen in very few donors, while some public TCRs were found in many individuals. Presence/absence analyses assumed roughly uniform sequencing depth across donors, an assumption that may not hold. Around 16 rarely observed V segments, including chromosome 9 orphons, were excluded from the earlier analysis of just under 600 of the donors because counts were too low. V-gene and J-gene trimming of TCR beta chains was associated with a missense DCLRE1C variant in a later genetic analysis, and the association was replicated in an independent cohort. When HLA alleles, especially DR and DQ, strongly co-occurred, attributing TCR associations to individual alleles was difficult. Some IMGT-functional V segments, including TRBV6-2 and TRBV6-3, could not be told apart with the 87-base-pair reads, so those segments were excluded. Immune exposure information for the cohort was limited to CMV serostatus. Only TCR beta chains were sequenced in this cohort, and the absence of alpha or paired-chain data limited detectable features. The sequencing pipeline was judged likely to have produced a cluster of highly shared sequence variants as a technical artifact. A further reported finding was that TCR beta sequences accurately predicted the HLA-A and HLA-B alleles for most subjects in the first cohort. In a later analysis, several top co-occurrence clusters were reported to appear linked to parvovirus B19, influenza, CMV and Epstein-Barr virus. A later analysis found that HLA-associated TCR beta chains were more clonally expanded and had lower generation probabilities than equally common non-associated chains. Three of the identified cytomegalovirus-associated TCR beta chains were confirmed in vitro to be specific for cytomegalovirus antigens. In an earlier analysis of approximately 590 of the donors, most TCR beta V segments appeared in productive rearrangements about 90% or about 30% of the time, broadly matching IMGT annotations. According to a later analysis, most CMV-associated TCR beta chains appeared to be HLA-restricted, and the HLA associations seemed to be driven largely by CMV exposure.

The cohort was made up of 500 to 850 healthy bone marrow donors. All cohort members were sampled while nominally healthy, although unrecorded immune exposures were likely present. The donor was CMV seropositive and belonged to the group of more than 250 seropositive cohort members. A peripheral blood sample was collected from each donor, and TCR beta sequencing was performed on peripheral blood mononuclear cells. The Qiagen DNeasy Blood Extraction Kit was used to extract genomic DNA from the blood cell samples. Sequencing input: PBMCs. The TCR originated in a woman between 35 and 50 years old in good health and CMV-seropositive. This chain is built from TRBV2 and TRBJ2-2; TRBD1 fits 7 bases in the junction. The CDR3 has the sequence CASKAGTEYTGELFF. The DNA sequence is given as TGTGCCAGCAAAGCCGGGACAGAATACACCGGGGAGCTGTTTTTT.